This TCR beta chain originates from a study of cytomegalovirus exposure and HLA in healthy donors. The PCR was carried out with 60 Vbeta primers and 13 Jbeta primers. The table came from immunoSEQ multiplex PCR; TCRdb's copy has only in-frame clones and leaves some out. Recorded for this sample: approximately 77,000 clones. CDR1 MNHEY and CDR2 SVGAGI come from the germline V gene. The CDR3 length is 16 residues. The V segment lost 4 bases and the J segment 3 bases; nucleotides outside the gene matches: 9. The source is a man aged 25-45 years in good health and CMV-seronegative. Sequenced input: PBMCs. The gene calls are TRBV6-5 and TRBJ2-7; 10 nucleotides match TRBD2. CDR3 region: CASSSPLGLAVYEQYF. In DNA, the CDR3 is TGTGCCAGCAGTTCCCCCCTCGGACTAGCGGTCTACGAGCAGTACTTC.